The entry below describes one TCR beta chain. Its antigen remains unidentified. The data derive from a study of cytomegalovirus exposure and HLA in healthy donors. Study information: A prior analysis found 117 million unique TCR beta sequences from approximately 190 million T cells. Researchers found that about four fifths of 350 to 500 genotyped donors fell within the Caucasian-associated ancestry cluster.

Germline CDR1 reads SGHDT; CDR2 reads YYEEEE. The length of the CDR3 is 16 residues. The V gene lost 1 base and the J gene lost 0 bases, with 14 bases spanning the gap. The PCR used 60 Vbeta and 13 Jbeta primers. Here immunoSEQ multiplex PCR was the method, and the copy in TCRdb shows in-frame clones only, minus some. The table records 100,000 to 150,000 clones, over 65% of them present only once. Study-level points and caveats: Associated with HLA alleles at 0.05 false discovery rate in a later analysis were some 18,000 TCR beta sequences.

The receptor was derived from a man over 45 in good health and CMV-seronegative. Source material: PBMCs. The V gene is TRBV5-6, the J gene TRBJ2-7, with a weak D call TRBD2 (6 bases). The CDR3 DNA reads TGTGCCAGCAGCTTGCTACAGGAGACTAGCTCCTACGAGCAGTACTTC. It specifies CASSLLQETSSYEQYF.